This T cell receptor beta chain was observed in a study of T cell responses to AZD1222 COVID-19 vaccine (dated by TCRdb to about 2021). With regard to the full study: A total of 233 trial participants underwent TCR sequencing, of whom approximately 210 received two doses of AZD1222 and 26 received two doses of the MenACWY control vaccine. Trial participants were enrolled into age subgroups of 18-55, 56-69 and 70-plus years, which contained around 140, 26 and 57 TCR-sequenced participants, respectively.

This sample's time point label indicates: about 28 days (+/-7) after the second vaccine dose. Because spike-specific TCR depth and breadth did not differ between the two schedules, AZD1222 recipients who got a second dose at roughly 4 weeks were pooled with those who got a second dose at roughly 12 weeks. Samples from vaccinated people were obtained from the UK trials COV001 and COV002, which included a single-blind randomized controlled phase 2/3 trial of AZD1222 (ChAdOx1 nCoV-19) in healthy adults. Trial participant PBMC samples were collected at day 0 and day 28 after the second dose for TCRbeta chain sequencing. This clone was detected once. There is no known antigen for this receptor. One base away there is no much larger clone; base qualities are not given. What the study reported, not specific to this receptor: Vaccine-associated CD4 TCRs spanned the whole spike protein, with dominant responses in regions 160-218 and 743-854. A significant rise in spike-specific TCR breadth and depth was observed after two AZD1222 doses relative to day 0 and relative to MenACWY recipients. Nearly half of unique spike-specific TCRs reportedly recognized epitopes outside regions mutated in the B.1.351 and B.1.1.7 variants. Conclusions about previously exposed vaccinees are limited, since just six or seven AZD1222 recipients were seropositive for SARS-CoV-2 at baseline. Because no day 14 peak-response samples were available, the repertoires could be characterized only after the peak T cell response. In the small 56-69-year group, the increase in depth fell short of significance, most likely because of low power. Participants were mostly white British and included more females than males, and it was suggested by the authors that clonal diversity may have been underestimated.

Taken from the germline V gene, the CDR1 and CDR2 loops are SGHVS and FQNEAQ. The CDR3 measures 15 amino acids from cysteine to phenylalanine. Solely the CDR3 DNA is kept, with 45 bases framed from the first base. V is pared back by 5 bases and J by 4 bases, with 16 bases lying between the germline termini. The CDR3 regions of human TCRbeta chains were subjected to immunosequencing. The study's own analysis went as follows. TCRs in the repertoires were matched against a reference library of SARS-CoV-2-specific TCRs that had been generated with the MIRA antigen-specificity platform. Breadth was defined as the fraction of unique TCRs that were SARS-CoV-2-associated. Depth was defined as the fraction of total T cells that were SARS-CoV-2-associated. Using the MIRA data, each spike-specific TCR was assigned both to the spike region to which the TCR was reactive and to a CD4 or CD8 class. Log10-transformed breadth and depth values were compared by one-way ANOVA with Sidak's multiple comparisons tests. The table comes from immuneACCESS by way of TCRdb, which keeps in-frame sequences with V and J called. Part of the clones is missing from these tables; in studies checked, under half for an unresolved V gene and the rest for unknown reasons. V, J and clone size reflect that table, while D and trimming were determined from the DNA. The table for this sample lists over 60,000 clones; under 90% of them were counted only once. The top ten constitute about 14% of the sample.

The sequence derives from an adult who received the AZD1222 COVID-19 vaccine. The sample here was peripheral blood, taken 28 days after the second AZD1222 dose. The chain is made from TRBV7-8 and TRBJ2-3, with no reliable assignment of the D segment. The DNA sequence follows: TGTGCCAGCAGCCGCGGACCGCTGAGCGCAGATACGCAGTATTTT. Its product reads: CASSRGPLSADTQYF.